This T cell receptor beta chain is drawn from a study of blood T cell repertoires in COVID-19. CDR1 and CDR2 from the germline V gene are MNHEY and SVGAGI. The V and J ends lost 6 bases and 12 bases, in that order; junction bases with no gene match: 5. The length of the CDR3 is 13 residues. Per the original methods: Researchers report that nucleated cell counts were estimated from reference gene primer amplification. The repertoire was sequenced with immunoSEQ multiplex PCR; TCRdb's copy has only in-frame clones and lacks some. D and trimming were read from the DNA, whereas the V and J calls and clone size are those reported in that table. Of 110,000 or so clones in the sample, roughly 80% were seen once.

This clonotype originated in a woman aged 55 to 70 with acute or convalescent COVID-19. This chain connects TRBV6-5 to TRBJ1-4; 12 nucleotides match TRBD1. Specimen: peripheral blood. CDR3 in DNA: TGTGCCAGCAGCGCCGGGACAGGGGGCGAACTGTTTTTT. It encodes CASSAGTGGELFF.